This T cell receptor (beta chain) originates from a study of cytotoxic CD8 clonotypes in ibrutinib-treated CLL. Study overall: Sample averages reached 255,043 productive templates and 85,000 to 100,000 productive rearrangements.

Using immunoSEQ multiplex PCR, the repertoire was profiled, and TCRdb retains in-frame clones only, with some absent. The repertoire holds some 70,000 clones, with approximately 90% as singletons. Germline V CDR1 and CDR2: MNHEY, SMNVEV (reference sequence). With 3 bases clipped from V and 6 bases from J, the junction kept 6 bases outside the gene matches. This CDR3 has 15 amino acids. This clonotype was sampled from a human donor with chronic lymphocytic leukemia. J is TRBJ1-2 and V is TRBV27, with 11 bases lining up with TRBD1. The sample in question was PBMCs, obtained after 12 months of ibrutinib treatment. The CDR3 loop is CASSFGTGGVNGYTF. The DNA of the CDR3 is TGTGCCAGCAGTTTTGGGACAGGGGGGGTGAATGGCTACACCTTC.